A single sample gave rise to the 16 T cell receptor beta chains below, sequenced in a study of blood T cell repertoires in COVID-19. Generated by immunoSEQ multiplex PCR, the TCRdb table keeps only in-frame clones and is missing some. The table shows roughly 100,000 clones, with roughly 87% occurring only once. Sequences were obtained from peripheral blood. The receptor source for this set is a human donor in a cohort sampled during active COVID-19.

CDR3 amino acids: CASSLGQIQETQYF. The DNA of the CDR3 is TGTGCCAGCAGCTTGGGACAAATCCAAGAGACCCAGTACTTC. This chain uses TRBV11-2 with TRBJ2-5, with a possible D match to TRBD1 (6 bases). The germline V and J ends were trimmed by 3 bases and 1 base, with 9 bases remaining between them. Germline assignment: CDR1 SGHAT and CDR2 FQNNGV. This CDR3 region has 14 residues.

The chain is built from TRBV30 and TRBJ1-2, with D possibly matching TRBD1 (6 bases). V shed 0 bases and J shed 8 bases, with 16 bases lying between them. The CDR3 covers 14 residues. Germline values: CDR1 GTSNPN, CDR2 SVGIG (reference sequence). The CDR3 nucleotides read TGTGCCTGGAGTGTAAGTCCCGCAGGGGTAGGCTACACCTTC. Translation: CAWSVSPAGVGYTF.

This sequence joins TRBV6-2 or TRBV6-3 and TRBJ2-7; D remains ambiguous. The CDR3 runs to 14 residues. Germline V CDR1 and CDR2: MNHEY, SVGEGT. Between the trimmed V and J ends, which lost 0 bases and 1 base, there was a span of 7 bases. The CDR3 DNA reads TGTGCCAGCAGTTACTCTACGGAGTCCTACGAGCAGTACTTC. It translates to CASSYSTESYEQYF.

The table lists this clone with a few counts. The chain has TRBV28 and TRBJ1-2; D unresolved. The germline gives CDR1 MDHEN, CDR2 SYDVKM. Trimming shortened V by 3 bases and J by 5 bases, and 10 bases separated the two germline ends. The CDR3 sequence is 13 residues long. CDR3 loop: CASSFPHQYGYTF. For the CDR3, the DNA is TGTGCCAGCAGTTTTCCCCATCAATATGGCTACACCTTC.

This clone came up a few times. DNA for the CDR3: TGTGCCGGCACCGGACAGCGGGAAACTGAAGCTTTCTTT. As protein: CAGTGQRETEAFF. V gene TRBV2 combines with J gene TRBJ1-1; maybe TRBD1 (6 bases). Germline V gene data show CDR1 as SNHLY and CDR2 as FYNNEI. Trimming took 11 bases from V and 5 from J, leaving 18 bases between them. CDR3 length: 13 residues.

The V call is TRBV6-1, the J call TRBJ2-3, with 8 bases that match TRBD2. Trimming cost V 2 bases and J 9 bases; bases outside gene matches: 10. CDR1 is MNHNS and CDR2 is SASEGT in the germline V gene. The CDR3 sequence is 15 residues long. Here the CDR3 DNA reads TGTGCCAGCAGTGAATTTGGAGCGGGAGTCCGAACGCAGTATTTT. It encodes CASSEFGAGVRTQYF.

V is TRBV28 and J is TRBJ2-1; TRBD2 matches 12 bases. The germline CDR1 and CDR2 sequences are MDHEN and SYDVKM. V lost 4 bases to trimming and J lost 7 bases; unmatched junction nucleotides: 5. The CDR3 runs 15 residues. Here the CDR3 reads CASSSSGGARNEQFF. CDR3 DNA: TGTGCCAGCAGTTCTAGCGGGGGGGCCAGGAATGAGCAGTTCTTC.

This chain uses TRBV7-9 with TRBJ1-2; a weak D match, TRBD1 (6 bases). The CDR3 covers 19 residues. The V end was cut by 5 bases, the J end by 5 bases, with 30 bases between. Germline V lookup: CDR1 SEHNR, CDR2 FQNEAQ (reference sequence). Here the CDR3 reads CASSPPGVVEGGEGYGYTF. The CDR3 DNA sequence: TGTGCCAGCAGCCCCCCAGGGGTGGTTGAGGGCGGAGAAGGATATGGCTACACCTTC.

The chain recombines TRBV9 with TRBJ2-1; the match to TRBD1 covers 7 bases. V was clipped by 3 bases and J by 10 bases; unmatched bases: 4. The CDR3 length is 12 residues. CDR1 and CDR2 from the germline V gene are SGDLS and YYNGEE. CDR3 residues: CASSAETGEQFF. CDR3 nucleotides: TGTGCCAGCAGCGCCGAGACAGGGGAGCAGTTCTTC.

The chain employs TRBV3-1 (or the pseudogene TRBV3-2) and TRBJ2-5; D is possibly TRBD1 (5 bases). Germline CDR1 reads LGHDT; CDR2 reads YNNKEL (reference sequence). The V and J ends lost 1 base and 2 bases respectively, with 8 bases between them. CDR3 length equals 14 residues. In DNA form, the CDR3 reads TGTGCCAGCAGCCAAGTTCAGGGACAAGAGACCCAGTACTTC. It encodes CASSQVQGQETQYF.

This clone was observed once. The rearrangement uses TRBV30 and TRBJ2-7, with a weak D call TRBD1 (6 bases). Germline V lookup: CDR1 GTSNPN, CDR2 SVGIG (reference sequence). The CDR3 extends over 15 amino acids. V was cut by 1 base and J by 3 bases, with 16 bases left in between. CDR3 in amino acids: CAWSGPRQGSYEQYF. DNA of the CDR3: TGTGCCTGGAGTGGGCCTAGGCAGGGGAGCTACGAGCAGTACTTC.

This sequence joins TRBV6-4 and TRBJ1-1; 7 bases line up with TRBD1. J gave up 0 bases and V 6 bases, and 1 base lay outside the gene matches. The CDR3 sequence is 13 residues long. CDR1 MRHNA and CDR2 SNTAGT come from the germline V gene. CDR3 residues: CASRGQLNTEAFF. For the CDR3, the DNA is TGTGCCAGCAGGGGACAGTTGAACACTGAAGCTTTCTTT.

Turning to this clone: The junction and the germline gene differ at one end; a read error may be behind it. The V and J genes are TRBV7-7 and TRBJ2-1; possible D gene TRBD2, 6 bases. There are 15 residues in the CDR3. In germline, CDR1 is SSHAT, CDR2 FNYEAQ (reference sequence). CDR3 coding DNA: TGTGCTAGCAGCTTAGTATCGGGGGAGGTAGGTGAGCAGTTCTTC. Amino acids: CASSLVSGEVGEQFF.

This clone was seen a single time. The V and J genes are TRBV24-1 and TRBJ2-1; TRBD1 matches at 9 bases. The J segment lost 4 bases and the V segment lost 3 bases, leaving 6 bases of the junction unmatched. Germline V gene lookup returns CDR1 KGHDR and CDR2 SFDVKD. The CDR3 is made up of 16 amino acids. The CDR3 reads CATSDRTGVEYNEQFF. The CDR3 DNA reads TGTGCCACCAGTGATCGGACAGGGGTTGAGTACAATGAGCAGTTCTTC.

This clone was picked up a small number of times. The chain is built from TRBV27 and TRBJ1-6; TRBD1 is a possible D gene (5 bases). The germline gives CDR1 MNHEY, CDR2 SMNVEV (reference sequence). V lost 5 bases, J lost 9 bases, and 17 bases lay in between. The CDR3 has 15 residues. The CDR3 sequence is CASSRLGTGGSPLHF. DNA of the CDR3: TGTGCCAGCAGTCGCCTCGGAACAGGCGGTTCACCCCTCCACTTT.

CDR3 nucleotides: TGTGCCAGCAGCTTACGACAGGTTTATAATTCACCCCTCCACTTT. Protein sequence: CASSLRQVYNSPLHF. The J gene is TRBJ1-6, the V gene TRBV5-6, with TRBD1 as a possible D gene (6 bases). The CDR3 is 15 amino acids. Germline CDR1 SGHDT, CDR2 YYEEEE. V was cut by 2 bases and J by 4 bases, with 10 bases left in between.